These T cell receptor beta chains were read from a single sample in a study of blood T cell repertoires in COVID-19. Profiled with immunoSEQ multiplex PCR; TCRdb holds only in-frame clones, not every one. The table lists about 190,000 clones, 80% of them singletons. The material sequenced was peripheral blood. These receptors were taken from a man in his 60s with acute or convalescent COVID-19. CDR3s include the opening cysteine and the closing phenylalanine or tryptophan. Each record gives: clone size, V gene, J gene, D gene, CDR3 protein, CDR3 DNA. D genes are given only for firm matches. The size of a clone is reported for some rows only, either as once, few or many, or as a class for expanded clones.

>-|TRBV6-5|TRBJ2-1|TRBD2
CASSRLADLYNEQFF
TGTGCCAGCAGCCGACTAGCGGACCTTTACAATGAGCAGTTCTTC
>-|TRBV6-5|TRBJ1-4|TRBD1
CASSLTGGGEKLFF
TGTGCCAGCAGCTTGACAGGGGGAGGCGAAAAACTGTTTTTT
>-|TRBV5-1|TRBJ1-2|TRBD1
CASSGQEYGYTF
TGCGCCAGCAGTGGACAGGAGTATGGCTACACCTTC
>-|TRBV6-5|TRBJ2-7|TRBD1
CASGWQGASYEQYF
TGTGCCAGCGGCTGGCAGGGGGCCTCCTACGAGCAGTACTTC
>once|TRBV19|TRBJ1-2|-
CASSISGRWAGGYTF
TGTGCCAGTAGTATATCCGGTCGGTGGGCAGGCGGCTACACCTTC
>few|TRBV6-6|TRBJ2-1|TRBD2
CASSYERGGEDEQFF
TGTGCCAGCAGTTACGAACGGGGGGGCGAGGATGAGCAGTTCTTC
>-|TRBV6-1|TRBJ1-2|-
CASSEDRAAGYTF
TGTGCCAGCAGTGAAGACAGGGCGGCTGGCTACACCTTC
>-|TRBV6-5|TRBJ1-5|-
CASSSLSGEPQHF
TGTGCCAGCAGTTCGTTAAGCGGAGAGCCCCAGCATTTT
>-|TRBV5-1|TRBJ1-4|TRBD1
CASSSTGQEREKLFF
TGCGCCAGCAGCTCCACAGGACAGGAGAGGGAAAAACTGTTTTTT
>once|TRBV5-1|TRBJ2-3|TRBD2
CASSPILAGDTDTQYF
TGCGCCAGCAGCCCGATACTAGCGGGGGACACAGATACGCAGTATTTT
>few|TRBV20-1|TRBJ1-1|-
CSAPDRYEAFF
TGCAGTGCTCCTGACAGGTATGAAGCTTTCTTT
>-|TRBV19|TRBJ2-1|TRBD2
CASSIVLAAYNEQFF
TGTGCCAGTAGTATAGTCCTAGCGGCCTACAATGAGCAGTTCTTC
>many|TRBV7-7|TRBJ2-3|TRBD2
CASSRTSGGGDTQYF
TGTGCTAGCAGCCGGACTAGCGGGGGTGGGGATACGCAGTATTTT
>-|TRBV6-5|TRBJ1-6|TRBD1
CASTQDRVYSPLHF
TGTGCCAGCACCCAGGACAGGGTCTATTCACCCCTCCACTTT
>few|TRBV5-6|TRBJ1-2|-
CASSRGSGYTF
TGTGCCAGCAGCCGAGGGAGTGGCTACACCTTC
>once|TRBV18|TRBJ2-1|TRBD2
CASSPPGTRLSEQFF
TGTGCCAGCTCACCACCTGGGACTAGGCTCAGTGAGCAGTTCTTC
>once|TRBV18|TRBJ1-1|TRBD1
CASSAQGAAEAFF
TGTGCCAGCTCAGCCCAGGGGGCCGCTGAAGCTTTCTTT
>-|TRBV2|TRBJ2-1|TRBD1
CASDSGTGESNEQFF
TGTGCCAGTGATTCCGGGACAGGGGAATCCAATGAGCAGTTCTTC
>many|TRBV19|TRBJ1-6|-
CASIETPLIGNSPLHF
TGTGCCAGTATTGAGACACCTCTGATCGGTAATTCACCCCTCCACTTT
>-|TRBV6-1|TRBJ1-5|-
CASSEAWTELNRAQHF
TGTGCCAGCAGTGAGGCCTGGACAGAGCTTAATCGGGCCCAGCATTTT